This is a list of T cell receptor beta chains from one sample in a study of PD-1 blockade in classical Hodgkin lymphoma. Sequencing was performed with immunoSEQ multiplex PCR; in TCRdb, only in-frame clones are kept and a portion is missing. The sample contains around 60,000 clones, about 90% of which appear only once. The source material was peripheral blood mononuclear cells (PBMCs), sampled before the fourth cycle of nivolumab. The receptors shown here come from a human donor with classical Hodgkin lymphoma. Both conserved end residues are part of each CDR3. D genes are given only for firm matches.

d_call,cdr3_length,j_call,v_call,cdr3_aa
.,13,TRBJ1-5,TRBV9,CASSVDPNQPQHF
.,15,TRBJ1-4,TRBV5-4,CASSLGGVSNEKLFF
.,10,TRBJ1-2,TRBV2,CASSENGYTF
.,15,TRBJ1-2,TRBV7-6,CASSFCLRRAYGYTF
.,14,TRBJ2-3,TRBV6-1,CAPEGDPTTDTQYF
TRBD2,14,TRBJ2-7,TRBV6-1,CASSEAIAGQEQYF
.,13,TRBJ1-1,TRBV9,CASSVLGSTEAFF
TRBD1,15,TRBJ1-2,TRBV28,CASSFTGGVDYGYTF
.,12,TRBJ1-1,TRBV7-9,CASSQGLSEAFF
TRBD2,15,TRBJ2-3,TRBV4-1,CASSQPGLGVDTQYF
.,14,TRBJ1-2,TRBV6-5,CASSSGTFLNGYTF
.,16,TRBJ1-1,TRBV7-2,CASSFGMGRWNTEAFF
TRBD1,16,TRBJ1-5,TRBV9,CASSPGIGQGSQPQHF
TRBD1,16,TRBJ1-4,TRBV12-5,CASGLATGGRHEKLFF
.,12,TRBJ2-3,TRBV6-1,CASSYTTDTQYF
.,15,TRBJ2-7,TRBV9,CASSVEGAALGEQYF
.,16,TRBJ2-7,TRBV7-6,CASSWAPRAGGYEQYF
TRBD2,14,TRBJ2-5,TRBV7-9,CASSPVSGGETQYF
.,12,TRBJ1-2,TRBV7-9,CASSFTGYGYTF
.,15,TRBJ1-4,TRBV6-5,CASKISWGGNEKLFF
.,14,TRBJ2-1,TRBV30,CAWSFGAGGNEQFF
TRBD2,14,TRBJ2-7,TRBV11-2,CASSLSSGTYEQYF
.,13,TRBJ2-1,TRBV7-9,CASSLGSHNEQFF
.,12,TRBJ2-3,TRBV5-1,CASNRDTDTQYF
.,14,TRBJ2-6,TRBV6-1,CAGLQEGGANVLTF
.,15,TRBJ2-3,TRBV5-4,CASSFPRGDTDTQYF
.,12,TRBJ2-7,TRBV7-9,CASSLGSYEQYF
TRBD2,13,TRBJ2-7,TRBV19,CASSIGLDWEQYF
.,13,TRBJ2-7,TRBV11-3,CASSRGPQGEQYF
.,13,TRBJ1-5,TRBV7-2,CASSSDGGYPQHF
.,15,TRBJ2-3,TRBV5-1,CASSLVGGSADTQYF
TRBD1,13,TRBJ2-7,TRBV2,CASSWDRASEQYF
.,14,TRBJ2-5,TRBV5-4,CASSWTQGGETQYF
TRBD1,14,TRBJ2-5,TRBV5-6,CASRSTGGEETQYF
.,15,TRBJ1-5,TRBV27,CASSLSPFSNQPQHF
.,20,TRBJ1-1,TRBV5-1,CASSLKYYEESRNKNTEAFF
.,14,TRBJ1-4,TRBV5-6,CASSPTVDHEKLFF
.,14,TRBJ1-1,TRBV5-6,CASSLKVLVTEAFF
.,13,TRBJ2-5,TRBV30,CAWSVRYQETQYF